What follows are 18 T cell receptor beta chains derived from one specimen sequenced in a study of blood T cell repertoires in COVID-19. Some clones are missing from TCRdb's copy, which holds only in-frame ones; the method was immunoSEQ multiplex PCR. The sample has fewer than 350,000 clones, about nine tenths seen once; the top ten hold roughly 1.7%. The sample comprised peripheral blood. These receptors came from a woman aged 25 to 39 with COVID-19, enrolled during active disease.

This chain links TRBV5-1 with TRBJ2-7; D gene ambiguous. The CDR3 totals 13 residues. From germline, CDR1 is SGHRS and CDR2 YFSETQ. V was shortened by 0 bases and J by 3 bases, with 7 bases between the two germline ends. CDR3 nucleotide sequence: TGCGCCAGCAGCTTGGACCGAGACTACGAGCAGTACTTC. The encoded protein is CASSLDRDYEQYF.

This CDR3 is CASSPVGTNTGELFF. The DNA of the CDR3 is TGTGCCAGCAGCCCGGTGGGGACAAACACCGGGGAGCTGTTTTTT. The chain joins TRBV6-6 to TRBJ2-2; TRBD1 might be the D (6 bases). CDR1 MNHNY and CDR2 SVGAGI come from the germline V gene (reference sequence). V dropped 6 bases and J dropped 2 bases, with 13 bases sitting between them. This CDR3 is 15 amino acids long.

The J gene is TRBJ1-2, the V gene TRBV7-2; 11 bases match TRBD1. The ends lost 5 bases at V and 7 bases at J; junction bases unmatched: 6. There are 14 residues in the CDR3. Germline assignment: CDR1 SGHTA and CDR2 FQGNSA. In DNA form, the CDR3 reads TGTGCCAGCAGCCGGGACAGGGGGAGAATTGGCTACACCTTC. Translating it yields CASSRDRGRIGYTF.

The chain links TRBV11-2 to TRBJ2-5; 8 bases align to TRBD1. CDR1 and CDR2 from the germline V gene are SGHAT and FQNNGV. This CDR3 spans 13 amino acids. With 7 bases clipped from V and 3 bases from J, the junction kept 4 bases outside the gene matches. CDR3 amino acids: CASTLQGEETQYF. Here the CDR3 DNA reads TGTGCCAGCACGCTACAGGGGGAAGAGACCCAGTACTTC.

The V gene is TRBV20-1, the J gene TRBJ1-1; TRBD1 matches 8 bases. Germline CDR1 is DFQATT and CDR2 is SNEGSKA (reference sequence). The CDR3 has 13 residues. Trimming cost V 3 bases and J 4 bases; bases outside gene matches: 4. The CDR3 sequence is CSASLTGGTEAFF. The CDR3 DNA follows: TGCAGTGCTAGTTTAACAGGGGGCACTGAAGCTTTCTTT.

CDR3 in amino acids: CASSETGVHEKLFF. CDR3 in DNA: TGTGCCAGCAGCGAGACCGGGGTCCATGAAAAACTGTTTTTT. V and J are TRBV7-9 and TRBJ1-4; no clear D gene. Germline V gives CDR1 SEHNR, CDR2 FQNEAQ (reference sequence). V lost 5 bases, J lost 6 bases, and 13 bases lay in between. The CDR3 has 14 amino acids.

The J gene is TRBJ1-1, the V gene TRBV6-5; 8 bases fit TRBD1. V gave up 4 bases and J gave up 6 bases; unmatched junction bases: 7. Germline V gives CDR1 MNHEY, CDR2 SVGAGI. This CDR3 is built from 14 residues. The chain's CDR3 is CASSSGQGGAEAFF. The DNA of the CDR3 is TGTGCCAGCAGTTCCGGACAGGGAGGCGCTGAAGCTTTCTTT.

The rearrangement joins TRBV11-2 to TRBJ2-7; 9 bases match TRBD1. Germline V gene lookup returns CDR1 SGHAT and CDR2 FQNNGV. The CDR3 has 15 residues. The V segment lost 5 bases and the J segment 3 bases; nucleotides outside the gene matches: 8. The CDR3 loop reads CASSLSVGQGYEQYF. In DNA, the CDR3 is TGTGCCAGCAGCCTTAGCGTGGGACAGGGCTACGAGCAGTACTTC. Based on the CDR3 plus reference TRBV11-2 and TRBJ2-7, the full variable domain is EAGVAQSPRYKIIEKRQSVAFWCNPISGHATLYWYQQILGQGPKLLIQFQNNGVVDDSQLPKDRFSAERLKGVDSTLKIQPAKLEDSAVYLCASSLSVGQGYEQYFGPGTRLTVT.

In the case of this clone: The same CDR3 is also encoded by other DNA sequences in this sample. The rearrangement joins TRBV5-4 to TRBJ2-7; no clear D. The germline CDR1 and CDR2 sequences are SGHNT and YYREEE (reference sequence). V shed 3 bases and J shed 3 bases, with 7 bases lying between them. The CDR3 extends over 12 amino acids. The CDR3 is CASSSNSYEQYF. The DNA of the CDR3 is TGTGCCAGCAGCTCTAACAGCTACGAGCAGTACTTC. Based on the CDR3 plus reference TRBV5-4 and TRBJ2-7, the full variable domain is ETGVTQSPTHLIKTRGQQVTLRCSSQSGHNTVSWYQQALGQGPQFIFQYYREEENGRGNFPPRFSGLQFPNYSSELNVNALELDDSALYLCASSSNSYEQYFGPGTRLTVT.

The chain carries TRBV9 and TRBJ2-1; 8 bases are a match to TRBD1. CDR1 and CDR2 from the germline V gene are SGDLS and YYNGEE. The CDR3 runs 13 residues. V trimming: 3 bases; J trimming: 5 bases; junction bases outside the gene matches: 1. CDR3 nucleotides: TGTGCCAGCAGCGAACAGGGGGACAATGAGCAGTTCTTC. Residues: CASSEQGDNEQFF.

The DNA for the CDR3 is TGTGCCAGCAGCCACCGACAGGGCCGGGCTGAAGCTTTCTTT. Protein sequence: CASSHRQGRAEAFF. The chain carries TRBV3-1 (or the pseudogene TRBV3-2) and TRBJ1-1, with 7 bases fitting TRBD1. Trimming cost V 3 bases and J 6 bases; bases outside gene matches: 7. This CDR3 has 14 residues. Germline CDR1 reads LGHDT; CDR2 reads YNNKEL (reference sequence).

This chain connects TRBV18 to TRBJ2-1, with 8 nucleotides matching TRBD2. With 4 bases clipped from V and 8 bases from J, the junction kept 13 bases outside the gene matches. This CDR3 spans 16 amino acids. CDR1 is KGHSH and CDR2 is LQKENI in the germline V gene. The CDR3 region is CASSLAGTSPSYEQFF. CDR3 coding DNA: TGTGCCAGCTCACTTGCCGGGACTAGTCCCTCGTATGAGCAGTTCTTC.

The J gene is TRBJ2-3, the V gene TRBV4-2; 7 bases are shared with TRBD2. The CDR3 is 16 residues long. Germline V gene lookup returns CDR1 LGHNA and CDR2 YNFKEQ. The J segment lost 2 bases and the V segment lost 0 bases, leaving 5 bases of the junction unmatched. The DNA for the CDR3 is TGTGCCAGCAGCCAAGATCGAGCGGGGATCACAGATACGCAGTATTTT. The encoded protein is CASSQDRAGITDTQYF.

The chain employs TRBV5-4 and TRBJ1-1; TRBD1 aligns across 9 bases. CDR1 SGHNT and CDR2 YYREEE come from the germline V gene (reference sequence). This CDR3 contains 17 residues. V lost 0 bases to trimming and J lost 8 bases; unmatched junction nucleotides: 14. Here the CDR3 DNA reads TGTGCCAGCAGCTTGGGGATCGGGACAGGGCGTGAAGAAGAAGCTTTCTTT. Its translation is CASSLGIGTGREEEAFF.

The DNA of the CDR3 is TGCGCCAGCAGCTGGGGCGTGGCTGGGAACACCGGGGAGCTGTTTTTT. It is translated as CASSWGVAGNTGELFF. This chain uses TRBV5-1 with TRBJ2-2, with TRBD1 as a possible D gene (5 bases). Between the trimmed V and J ends, which lost 3 bases and 1 base, there was a span of 13 bases. In germline, CDR1 is SGHRS, CDR2 YFSETQ. The CDR3 spans 16 residues.

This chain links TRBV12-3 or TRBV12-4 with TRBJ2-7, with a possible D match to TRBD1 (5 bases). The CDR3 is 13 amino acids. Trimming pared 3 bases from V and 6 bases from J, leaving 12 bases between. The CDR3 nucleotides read TGTGCCAGCAGTTTGACAGAACGCCGCGAGCAGTACTTC. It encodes CASSLTERREQYF.

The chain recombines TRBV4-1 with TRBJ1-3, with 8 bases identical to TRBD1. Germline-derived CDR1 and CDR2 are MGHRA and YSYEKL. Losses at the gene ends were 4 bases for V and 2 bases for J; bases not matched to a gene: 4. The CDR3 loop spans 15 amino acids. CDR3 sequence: CASSLQGATGNTIYF. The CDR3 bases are TGCGCCAGCAGCCTTCAGGGGGCTACTGGAAACACCATATATTTT.

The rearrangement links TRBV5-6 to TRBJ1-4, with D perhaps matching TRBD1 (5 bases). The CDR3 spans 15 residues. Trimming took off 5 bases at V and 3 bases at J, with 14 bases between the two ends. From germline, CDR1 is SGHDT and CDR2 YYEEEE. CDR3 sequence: CASRWEGSANEKLFF. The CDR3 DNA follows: TGTGCCAGCAGGTGGGAGGGGAGTGCTAATGAAAAACTGTTTTTT.